The T cell receptor (beta chain) under discussion was sequenced for a study of prognosis after radiotherapy for stage I lung cancer. The overall study: The period between 2018 and early 2019 saw the enrollment of stage I non-small cell lung cancer patients.

Genomic DNA served as the source from which two-round multiplex PCR generated TCR beta CDR3 amplicons. Each TRBV and TRBJ gene had its own primer in the first PCR round. A second round of PCR was carried out using universal primers. TCRdb reprocessed the multiplex PCR reads via MiXCR and lists one record per CDR3 protein. Found here are about 27,000 distinct CDR3 sequences, 46% of them singletons; the top ten hold about 15%. Relative to its sample, this clonotype is medium-sized. V dropped 6 bases and J dropped 5; count of bases not matched to a gene: 11. CDR3 size: 15 residues. The sequencing here drew on PBMCs, taken before or after stereotactic body radiation therapy (not recorded which). V gene TRBV12-3 or TRBV12-4 combines with J gene TRBJ1-2; 8 nucleotides agree with TRBD1. The source is a donor aged 50 or older with non-small cell lung cancer. This CDR3 is CASSPNGQGTYGYTF. The CDR3, as DNA: TGTGCCAGCAGCCCGAATGGACAGGGAACATATGGCTACACCTTC.